The 14 T cell receptor beta chains in this list originate from one sample, sequenced in a study of T-cell reconstitution after alpha-beta-depleted transplantation in children. Preparation of the TCRbeta library was carried out with unique molecular identifiers. TCRdb re-derived calls from the PCR reads in MiXCR, one entry per CDR3 protein. Here the sample spans approximately 390,000 distinct CDR3 sequences, roughly a tenth being singletons. The sequenced sample was PBMCs from the stem cell graft donor, obtained from the stem cell graft. The source is a human donor who donated a stem cell graft to a child with acute myeloid leukemia.

This chain uses TRBV5-5 with TRBJ1-5; D remains unclear. There are 14 residues in the CDR3. Germline V gene data show CDR1 as SGHKS and CDR2 as YYEKEE (reference sequence). Deletions cut 1 base from V and 7 bases from J, with 12 bases between. The CDR3 sequence: CASSLSGPPQPQHF. Written as DNA, the CDR3 is TGTGCCAGCAGCTTGTCAGGACCCCCCCAGCCCCAGCATTTT.

The chain couples TRBV3-1 to TRBJ2-5; the match to TRBD1 covers 8 bases. The CDR3 covers 17 residues. V was pared by 1 base and J by 0 bases, with 7 bases of the junction left unmatched. In germline, CDR1 is LGHDT, CDR2 YNNKEL (reference sequence). The CDR3 protein is CASSQATGASYQETQYF. CDR3 DNA: TGTGCCAGCAGCCAAGCGACAGGGGCCAGCTACCAAGAGACCCAGTACTTC.

This clonotype was seen a few times. The chain employs TRBV11-2 and TRBJ1-2, with D perhaps TRBD1 (5 bases). The CDR3 has 14 amino acids. Germline assignment: CDR1 SGHAT and CDR2 FQNNGV. V lost 4 bases to trimming and J lost 4 bases, with 13 bases between them. CDR3 in DNA: TGTGCCAGCAGCTACGACGCCGGGGGCTATGGCTACACCTTC. This encodes CASSYDAGGYGYTF.

This clonotype was counted between two and nine times. The V gene is TRBV5-1, the J gene TRBJ2-2, with no clear D. Per germline, CDR1 SGHRS and CDR2 YFSETQ. The CDR3 is made up of 14 amino acids. Trimming pared 0 bases from V and 6 bases from J, leaving 9 bases between. DNA for the CDR3: TGCGCCAGCAGCTTGGCCTTCGAGGCCGGGGAGCTGTTTTTT. It yields the protein CASSLAFEAGELFF.

V is TRBV30 and J is TRBJ2-1; a weak D match, TRBD1 (5 bases). This CDR3 is built from 11 residues. V lost 8 bases and J lost 10, with 15 bases in between. The V gene's germline CDR1 is GTSNPN and CDR2 SVGIG (reference sequence). CDR3 bases: TGTGCCGCCTCCCAGGGATGGGAGCAGTTCTTC. Its protein is CAASQGWEQFF.

In its sample, this clonotype was seen many times. CDR3 sequence (DNA): TGCAGCGTTGAAGAGGTTACAGATACGCAGTATTTT. Translating it yields CSVEEVTDTQYF. The chain is built from TRBV29-1 and TRBJ2-3; D gene uncertain. V was pared by 0 bases and J by 3 bases, with 4 bases between. Germline V lookup: CDR1 SQVTM, CDR2 ANQGSEA. CDR3 size: 12 residues.

This clonotype came up a few times. This chain uses TRBV7-9 with TRBJ2-3; tentative D call: TRBD1 (6 bases). Trimming removed 3 bases from V and 1 base from J, with 11 bases in between. CDR1 SEHNR and CDR2 FQNEAQ come from the germline V gene (reference sequence). This CDR3 is 15 amino acids long. The CDR3 DNA reads TGTGCCAGCAGCTTTACGGGACATGGCACAGATACGCAGTATTTT. Translated, it gives CASSFTGHGTDTQYF.

The table lists this clonotype with many counts. The chain links TRBV9 to TRBJ2-3; D gene uncertain. Germline V CDR1 and CDR2: SGDLS, YYNGEE. The CDR3 runs 15 residues. V was pared by 0 bases and J by 0 bases, with 8 bases between. The CDR3 bases are TGTGCCAGCAGCGTAGGTCTCGGTAGCACAGATACGCAGTATTTT. Translated, it gives CASSVGLGSTDTQYF.

This clonotype was detected only a few times. This chain uses TRBV6-4 with TRBJ2-7; D remains unclear. V gave up 0 bases and J gave up 6 bases, with 9 bases separating them. The CDR3 sequence is 13 residues long. Germline loops: CDR1 MRHNA, CDR2 SNTAGT. The CDR3 spells CASSDSIRSEQYV. CDR3 DNA sequence: TGTGCCAGCAGTGACTCGATCCGTTCCGAGCAGTACGTC.

This rearrangement joins TRBV6-2 or TRBV6-3 to TRBJ2-7, with TRBD2 identical over 11 bases. Germline V gives CDR1 MNHEY, CDR2 SVGEGT. The CDR3 runs 14 residues. The trim removed 4 bases at V and 6 bases at J, leaving 5 bases unmatched. CDR3 nucleotide sequence: TGTGCCAGCAGTTCGGTTGGACTAGCGGGCGAGCAGTACTTC. Translation: CASSSVGLAGEQYF.

This clonotype was counted only a few times. The chain employs TRBV4-2 and TRBJ2-1, with 9 bases fitting TRBD1. J gave up 1 base and V 0 bases, and 1 base lay outside the gene matches. This CDR3 contains 16 residues. CDR1 and CDR2 from the germline V gene are LGHNA and YNFKEQ. The CDR3 here is CASSQEDRGSYNEQFF. CDR3 bases: TGTGCCAGCAGCCAAGAAGACAGGGGGTCCTACAATGAGCAGTTCTTC.

V gene TRBV4-1 combines with J gene TRBJ2-1; TRBD1 matches at 7 bases. Per germline, CDR1 MGHRA and CDR2 YSYEKL. V shed 0 bases, J shed 6 bases, and the junction held 8 bases outside the gene matches. This CDR3 has 16 residues. The CDR3 coding sequence is TGCGCCAGCAGCCAAGATCCTAACCCAGGGGGCAATGAGCAGTTCTTC. It translates to CASSQDPNPGGNEQFF.

This chain connects TRBV1 to TRBJ2-2; TRBD2 is the table's D call, not checked against the DNA. TRBV1 is annotated as a pseudogene. This CDR3 spans 17 amino acids. CDR3 region: CTSSQDFSGRAPGELFF. The CDR3 coding sequence is TGCACCAGCAGCCAAGATTTTTCCGGGAGGGCCCCCGGGGAGCTGTTTTTT.

This clonotype was counted only a few times. The chain is built from TRBV27 and TRBJ2-7, with D uncertain. The ends were cut back, 5 bases at V and 0 bases at J, with 11 bases in the middle. This CDR3 region has 14 residues. Germline CDR1 and CDR2: MNHEY and SMNVEV (reference sequence). CDR3 nucleotide sequence: TGTGCCAGCAGTGAACGGGCCAGCTCCTACGAGCAGTACGTC. Its translation: CASSERASSYEQYV.